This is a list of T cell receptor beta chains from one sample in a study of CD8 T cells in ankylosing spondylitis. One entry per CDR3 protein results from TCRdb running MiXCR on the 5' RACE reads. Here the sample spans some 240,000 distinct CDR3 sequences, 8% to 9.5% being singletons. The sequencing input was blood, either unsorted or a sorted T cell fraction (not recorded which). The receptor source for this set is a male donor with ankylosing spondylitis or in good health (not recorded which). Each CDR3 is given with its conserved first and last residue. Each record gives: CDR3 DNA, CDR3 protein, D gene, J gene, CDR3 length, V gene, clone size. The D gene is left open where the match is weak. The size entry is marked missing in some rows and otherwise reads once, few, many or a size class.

CDR3nt: TGTGCCTCCAACCGGGGGGGAAAATCCTACGAGCAGTACTTC
CDR3aa: CASNRGGKSYEQYF
d_gene: TRBD2
j_gene: TRBJ2-7
len: 14
v_gene: TRBV6-1
abundance: many

CDR3nt: TGTGCCAGCAGTTCAGTAATGGACTACGAGCAGTACTTC
CDR3aa: CASSSVMDYEQYF
d_gene: -
j_gene: TRBJ2-7
len: 13
v_gene: TRBV6-5
abundance: many

CDR3nt: TGTGCCAGCAGCTACACGGGTCGGACTGAAGCTTTCTTT
CDR3aa: CASSYTGRTEAFF
d_gene: -
j_gene: TRBJ1-1
len: 13
v_gene: TRBV3-1
abundance: many

CDR3nt: TGTGCCAGCGGGGGGTCCTACAATGAGCAGTTCTTC
CDR3aa: CASGGSYNEQFF
d_gene: -
j_gene: TRBJ2-1
len: 12
v_gene: TRBV5-6
abundance: many

CDR3nt: TGCAGTGCTATCGTCCGGGACATATCCTACAATGAGCAGTTCTTC
CDR3aa: CSAIVRDISYNEQFF
d_gene: -
j_gene: TRBJ2-1
len: 15
v_gene: TRBV20-1
abundance: -

CDR3nt: TGCAGTGCTAGAGATCTTGAACTAGCGGGAACCTACAATGAGCAGTTCTTC
CDR3aa: CSARDLELAGTYNEQFF
d_gene: TRBD2
j_gene: TRBJ2-1
len: 17
v_gene: TRBV20-1
abundance: many

CDR3nt: TGTGCCAGCAGTTATGAAGGACTAGCAAACACCGGGGAGCTGTTTTTT
CDR3aa: CASSYEGLANTGELFF
d_gene: TRBD2
j_gene: TRBJ2-2
len: 16
v_gene: TRBV6-2/TRBV6-3
abundance: few

CDR3nt: TGTGCCAGCAGCCTCCAGGGGGGCCGAGATACGCAGTATTTT
CDR3aa: CASSLQGGRDTQYF
d_gene: -
j_gene: TRBJ2-3
len: 14
v_gene: TRBV7-2
abundance: few

CDR3nt: TGTGCCAGCAGCCCCCTACCGCCCTTGGGGGAGGGTATGACCGGGGAGCTGTTTTTT
CDR3aa: CASSPLPPLGEGMTGELFF
d_gene: TRBD2
j_gene: TRBJ2-2
len: 19
v_gene: TRBV14
abundance: many

CDR3nt: TGTGCCATCCACGACAGGGTGAACACTGAAGCTTTCTTT
CDR3aa: CAIHDRVNTEAFF
d_gene: TRBD1
j_gene: TRBJ1-1
len: 13
v_gene: TRBV10-3
abundance: many

CDR3nt: TGTGCCAGCAGTCAGGGGGGGGACTATGGCTACACCTTC
CDR3aa: CASSQGGDYGYTF
d_gene: TRBD1
j_gene: TRBJ1-2
len: 13
v_gene: TRBV6-1
abundance: many

CDR3nt: TGTGCCAGCAGAACAGGGGCGGACAATGAGCAGTTCTTC
CDR3aa: CASRTGADNEQFF
d_gene: TRBD1
j_gene: TRBJ2-1
len: 13
v_gene: TRBV12-3/TRBV12-4
abundance: many

CDR3nt: TGCGCCAGCAGCTTGGGCGGACAGATGGGGGAGACCCAGTACTTC
CDR3aa: CASSLGGQMGETQYF
d_gene: -
j_gene: TRBJ2-5
len: 15
v_gene: TRBV5-1
abundance: few

CDR3nt: TGTGCCAGCAGTCCCGTAGACAGGAATTCACCCCTCCACTTT
CDR3aa: CASSPVDRNSPLHF
d_gene: -
j_gene: TRBJ1-6
len: 14
v_gene: TRBV12-3/TRBV12-4
abundance: few

CDR3nt: TGTGCCAGCAGTTCGCCGGGACAGGTTAATCAGCCCCAGCATTTT
CDR3aa: CASSSPGQVNQPQHF
d_gene: TRBD1
j_gene: TRBJ1-5
len: 15
v_gene: TRBV6-2/TRBV6-3
abundance: many

CDR3nt: TGTGCCAGCAGAAGACTAGCGGAACACAATGAGCAGTTCTTC
CDR3aa: CASRRLAEHNEQFF
d_gene: TRBD2
j_gene: TRBJ2-1
len: 14
v_gene: TRBV7-9
abundance: many

CDR3nt: TGTGCCAGCAGCTTGGCCGGGGAGCGCACAGATACGCAGTATTTT
CDR3aa: CASSLAGERTDTQYF
d_gene: -
j_gene: TRBJ2-3
len: 15
v_gene: TRBV5-6
abundance: few

CDR3nt: TGCAGTGCTAGTAAGGGACTAGCGGGAGATGTGGGCTACGAGCAGTACTTC
CDR3aa: CSASKGLAGDVGYEQYF
d_gene: TRBD2
j_gene: TRBJ2-7
len: 17
v_gene: TRBV20-1
abundance: many

CDR3nt: TGTGCCAGCAGCCTACAGGACTCCTACGAGCAGTACTTC
CDR3aa: CASSLQDSYEQYF
d_gene: -
j_gene: TRBJ2-7
len: 13
v_gene: TRBV7-2
abundance: many

CDR3nt: TGTGCCAGCAGTCCCACGATGGTAGGAGGGCCCAGGACTGAAGCTTTCTTT
CDR3aa: CASSPTMVGGPRTEAFF
d_gene: -
j_gene: TRBJ1-1
len: 17
v_gene: TRBV12-3/TRBV12-4
abundance: many

CDR3nt: TGCGCCAGCAGCCCTGGACAGGGTGCCTATGGCTACACCTTC
CDR3aa: CASSPGQGAYGYTF
d_gene: TRBD1
j_gene: TRBJ1-2
len: 14
v_gene: TRBV5-1
abundance: many

CDR3nt: TGTGCCAGCAGCCAAGATTTAGATCGCACAGATACGCAGTATTTT
CDR3aa: CASSQDLDRTDTQYF
d_gene: -
j_gene: TRBJ2-3
len: 15
v_gene: TRBV3-1
abundance: -

CDR3nt: TGTGCCACCAGCAGGCGACAGGGGGATAGCAATCAGCCCCAGCATTTT
CDR3aa: CATSRRQGDSNQPQHF
d_gene: TRBD1
j_gene: TRBJ1-5
len: 16
v_gene: TRBV15
abundance: many

CDR3nt: TGCAGTGCTAGAGAATATATCACAGGGACCTACGAGCAGTACTTC
CDR3aa: CSAREYITGTYEQYF
d_gene: -
j_gene: TRBJ2-7
len: 15
v_gene: TRBV20-1
abundance: many

CDR3nt: TGTGCCAGCAGTTTACCGGCAGGGGGCGTATCCGGGGAGCTGTTTTTT
CDR3aa: CASSLPAGGVSGELFF
d_gene: TRBD1
j_gene: TRBJ2-2
len: 16
v_gene: TRBV12-3/TRBV12-4
abundance: many

CDR3nt: TGCGCCAGCAGCCCACCCACCGGGTACTCCTACAATGAGCAGTTCTTC
CDR3aa: CASSPPTGYSYNEQFF
d_gene: -
j_gene: TRBJ2-1
len: 16
v_gene: TRBV4-1
abundance: many

CDR3nt: TGCGCCAGCAGCTTCTCGGATAGGGAGACCCAGTACTTC
CDR3aa: CASSFSDRETQYF
d_gene: -
j_gene: TRBJ2-5
len: 13
v_gene: TRBV5-1
abundance: many

CDR3nt: TGTGCCATCAAAGACAGGGTTGACCCCTACAATGAGCAGTTCTTC
CDR3aa: CAIKDRVDPYNEQFF
d_gene: TRBD1
j_gene: TRBJ2-1
len: 15
v_gene: TRBV10-3
abundance: many

CDR3nt: TGTGCCAGCAGCACAGATGGGGGGAATTCACCCCTCCACTTT
CDR3aa: CASSTDGGNSPLHF
d_gene: -
j_gene: TRBJ1-6
len: 14
v_gene: TRBV7-9
abundance: -

CDR3nt: TGTGCCAGCAGCCAAGCGGGACAGGTAGAGGGAGAGACCCAGTACTTC
CDR3aa: CASSQAGQVEGETQYF
d_gene: TRBD1
j_gene: TRBJ2-5
len: 16
v_gene: TRBV3-1
abundance: -

CDR3nt: TGTGCCAGCAGTTATCAGACAGGGCCCACTGAAGCTTTCTTT
CDR3aa: CASSYQTGPTEAFF
d_gene: TRBD1
j_gene: TRBJ1-1
len: 14
v_gene: TRBV6-5
abundance: many

CDR3nt: TGTGCCAGCAGCCAAAAGACAGATACGCAGTATTTT
CDR3aa: CASSQKTDTQYF
d_gene: -
j_gene: TRBJ2-3
len: 12
v_gene: TRBV7-9
abundance: many

CDR3nt: TGTGCCAGCAGCTTAACGGGCGGGGGGGCCCCAGATACGCAGTATTTT
CDR3aa: CASSLTGGGAPDTQYF
d_gene: TRBD2
j_gene: TRBJ2-3
len: 16
v_gene: TRBV7-3
abundance: few

CDR3nt: TGTGCCAGCAGCCCATCGGGACTAGCCAAAAACATTCAGTACTTC
CDR3aa: CASSPSGLAKNIQYF
d_gene: -
j_gene: TRBJ2-4
len: 15
v_gene: TRBV11-3
abundance: -

CDR3nt: TGTGCCATCGGCGAAGGTTTCGGAGACACTGAAGCTTTCTTT
CDR3aa: CAIGEGFGDTEAFF
d_gene: -
j_gene: TRBJ1-1
len: 14
v_gene: TRBV10-3
abundance: many

CDR3nt: TGTGCCAGCAGCGTGAGCATCGGGACAGGGGCAGGGGAGCTGTTTTTT
CDR3aa: CASSVSIGTGAGELFF
d_gene: TRBD1
j_gene: TRBJ2-2
len: 16
v_gene: TRBV9
abundance: few

CDR3nt: TGTGCCACCAGTGAATCCACTAGCGGGAAAGAGACCCAGTACTTC
CDR3aa: CATSESTSGKETQYF
d_gene: TRBD2
j_gene: TRBJ2-5
len: 15
v_gene: TRBV24-1
abundance: many

CDR3nt: TGTGCCAGCAGTTTAGATGGACGCACTGAAGCTTTCTTT
CDR3aa: CASSLDGRTEAFF
d_gene: -
j_gene: TRBJ1-1
len: 13
v_gene: TRBV12-3/TRBV12-4
abundance: many

CDR3nt: TGTGCCATCAGTGAGGGCGATCAGCCCCAGCATTTT
CDR3aa: CAISEGDQPQHF
d_gene: -
j_gene: TRBJ1-5
len: 12
v_gene: TRBV10-3
abundance: many

CDR3nt: TGCGCCAGCAGCTCGGGACTAGAGGCCCATGAGCAGTTCTTC
CDR3aa: CASSSGLEAHEQFF
d_gene: TRBD2
j_gene: TRBJ2-1
len: 14
v_gene: TRBV5-1
abundance: many

CDR3nt: TGTGCCAGCAGCATTAGCGGGGGCTACGAGCAGTACTTC
CDR3aa: CASSISGGYEQYF
d_gene: TRBD2
j_gene: TRBJ2-7
len: 13
v_gene: TRBV7-9
abundance: many

CDR3nt: TGTGCCAGCAGTGAAGCGGTCGCATACTATGGCTACACCTTC
CDR3aa: CASSEAVAYYGYTF
d_gene: -
j_gene: TRBJ1-2
len: 14
v_gene: TRBV2
abundance: -